Sequencing of this TCR beta chain was carried out in a study of T cells after yellow fever vaccination. The germline gives CDR1 SGHVS, CDR2 FNYEAQ. The V and J ends lost 8 bases and 6 bases respectively, with 14 bases between them. The CDR3 is 13 amino acids. Synthesis of TCR cDNA relied on 5'RACE template switching, which attached a universal primer site and UMIs. One entry per CDR3 protein results from TCRdb running MiXCR on the 5' RACE reads. The table records over 300,000 distinct CDR3 sequences, approximately 7% of them present only once. The V and J genes are TRBV7-6 and TRBJ2-1, with TRBD1 as a possible D gene (6 bases). This material consisted of PBMCs, taken about 49 days after the first yellow fever vaccination. The source is a man younger than 35 who received the YFV17D yellow fever vaccine. The CDR3 DNA sequence: TGTGCCAGCGGGGCAGGGGCTTTCAATGAGCAGTTCTTC. Translating it yields CASGAGAFNEQFF.